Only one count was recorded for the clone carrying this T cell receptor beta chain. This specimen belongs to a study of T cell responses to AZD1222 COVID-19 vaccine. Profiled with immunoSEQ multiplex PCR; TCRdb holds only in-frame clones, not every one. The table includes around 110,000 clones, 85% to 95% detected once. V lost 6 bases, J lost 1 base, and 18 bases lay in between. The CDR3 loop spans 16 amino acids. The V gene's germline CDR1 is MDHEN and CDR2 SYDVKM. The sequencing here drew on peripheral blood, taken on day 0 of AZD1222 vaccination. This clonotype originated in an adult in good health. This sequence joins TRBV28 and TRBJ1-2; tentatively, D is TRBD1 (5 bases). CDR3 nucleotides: TGTGCCAGCAGCGGGGGTACCGCTCACCTTAACTATGGCTACACCTTC. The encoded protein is CASSGGTAHLNYGYTF.